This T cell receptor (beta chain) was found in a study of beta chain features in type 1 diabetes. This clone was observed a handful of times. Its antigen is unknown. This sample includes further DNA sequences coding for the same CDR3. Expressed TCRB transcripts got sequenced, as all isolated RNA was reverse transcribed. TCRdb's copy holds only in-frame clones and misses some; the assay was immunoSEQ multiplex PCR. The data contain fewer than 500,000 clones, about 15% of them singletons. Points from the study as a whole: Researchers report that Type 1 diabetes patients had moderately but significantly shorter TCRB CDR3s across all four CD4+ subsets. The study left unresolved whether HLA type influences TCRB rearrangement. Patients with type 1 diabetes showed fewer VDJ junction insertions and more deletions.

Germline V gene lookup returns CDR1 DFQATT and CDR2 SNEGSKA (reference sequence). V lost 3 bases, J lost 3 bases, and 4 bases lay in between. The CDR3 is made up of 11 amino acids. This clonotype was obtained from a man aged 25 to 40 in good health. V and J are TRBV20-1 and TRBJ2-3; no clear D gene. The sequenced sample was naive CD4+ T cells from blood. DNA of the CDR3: TGCAGTGCTAGGGGGACAGATACGCAGTATTTT. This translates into CSARGTDTQYF.